This section outlines one TCR beta chain sequence together with its context. Its specificity is not known. The data derive from a study of T cell responses to AZD1222 COVID-19 vaccine. Points from the study as a whole: Reports say nearly half of spike-specific TCRs go after unmutated variant regions.

This CDR3 region has 14 residues. The germline V gene has CDR1 SGHRS and CDR2 YFSETQ. V was pared by 3 bases and J by 6 bases, with 12 bases between. Sequencing used immunoSEQ multiplex PCR; TCRdb keeps in-frame clones, though not all of them. The profile shows 200,000 or so clones, 93% of them singletons. This sequence was found in an adult who received the AZD1222 COVID-19 vaccine. The chain carries TRBV5-1 and TRBJ2-2, with D maybe TRBD1 (6 bases). The specimen comprised peripheral blood, sampled 28 days after the second AZD1222 dose. The CDR3 loop reads CASSSNRVAGELFF. CDR3 nucleotide sequence: TGCGCCAGCAGCTCGAACAGGGTAGCCGGGGAGCTGTTTTTT.